This record covers a single TCR beta chain. Its antigen is still unknown. No much larger clone exists at a distance of one base, and base qualities are not known. Whole blood was collected in K2EDTA tubes by collaborating institutions according to the institutions' own protocols. For TCRbeta analysis, collaborators shipped samples in one of three forms: frozen whole blood, isolated PBMCs, or DNA extracted from either of those sample types. TCRbeta CDR3 regions were amplified from genomic DNA by means of the immunoSEQ Assay, a bias-controlled multiplex PCR. Under the source paper's analysis protocol: The number of nucleated cells in each sample was estimated from the amplification of reference gene primers within the assay. To quantify the absolute abundance of each unique TCRbeta CDR3 rearrangement, sequence reads were collapsed and filtered. For each sample, productive Simpson clonality was calculated by taking the square root of Simpson's diversity index across productive rearrangements. TCRdb obtained this table from immuneACCESS and retained in-frame rearrangements with V and J assigned. These tables miss some clones; where compared with another copy, unresolved V genes account for less than half of the shortfall, and the remainder is unexplained. D and trimming were read from the DNA, whereas the V and J calls and clone size are those reported in that table. The sample contains roughly 160,000 clones, roughly 90% of them found a single time. Of the sample, 0.53% falls within the top ten clones.

From its cysteine to its phenylalanine, the CDR3 spans 13 amino acids. Only the CDR3 DNA is retained, 39 bases long and in frame from the first base. Sequences SQVTM (CDR1) and ANQGSEA (CDR2) are obtained from the germline V gene. Trimming costs V 1 base and J 2 bases, and their ends lie 7 bases apart. These data belong to a study of blood T cell repertoires in COVID-19 (dated by TCRdb to 2019 to 2021). Looking at the study overall: Samples from collaborators originated in the United States, Italy and Spain and spanned both the acute and convalescent phases of COVID-19. Samples were obtained from the ongoing ImmuneRACE study (first 160 participants) and from 1,254 subjects provided by 6 global collaborators. Where available, HLA class I and class II types were taken from metadata supplied by the sample provider and were not determined by assay-based typing. The dataset comprised deeply sampled blood TCRbeta repertoires from subjects exposed to, actively infected with, or recovered from COVID-19. Nearly every sample came with metadata listing a de-identified subject ID, COVID-19 status, age in years and sex. The material from the prospective study consisted of cDNA or gDNA derived from T cells, B-cell-depleted T cells, or PBMCs. The repertoires were released in a freely available public database intended as a resource for research on the immune response to SARS-CoV-2. On the study overall, not on this receptor specifically: How much clinical and demographic metadata was included differed by source and by participant, and the metadata was provided uncurated.

The source material was peripheral blood. The rearrangement combines TRBV29-1 with TRBJ2-3, with the D gene not confidently named. The sequence was collected from a man between 45 and 60 years old with acute or convalescent COVID-19. Read as DNA, the sequence is TGCAGCGTTGAAGCTAGACTCACAGATACGCAGTATTTT. This yields the protein CSVEARLTDTQYF.